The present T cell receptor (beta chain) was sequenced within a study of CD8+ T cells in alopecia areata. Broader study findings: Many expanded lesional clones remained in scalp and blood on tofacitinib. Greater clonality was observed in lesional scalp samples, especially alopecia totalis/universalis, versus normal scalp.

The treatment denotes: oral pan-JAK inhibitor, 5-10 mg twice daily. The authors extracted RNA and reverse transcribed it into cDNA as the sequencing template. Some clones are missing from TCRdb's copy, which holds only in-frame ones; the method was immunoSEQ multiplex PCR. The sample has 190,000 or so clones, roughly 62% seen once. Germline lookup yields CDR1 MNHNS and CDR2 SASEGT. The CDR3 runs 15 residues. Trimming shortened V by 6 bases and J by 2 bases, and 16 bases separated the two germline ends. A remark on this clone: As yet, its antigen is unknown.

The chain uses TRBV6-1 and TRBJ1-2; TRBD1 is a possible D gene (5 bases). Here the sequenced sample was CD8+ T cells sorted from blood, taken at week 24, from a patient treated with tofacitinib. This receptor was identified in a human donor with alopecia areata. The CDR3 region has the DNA TGTGCCAGCAGCCTGGACTGGGGCCTAAACTATGGCTACACCTTC. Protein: CASSLDWGLNYGYTF.